Below, 5 T cell receptor beta chains from the same sample are listed, as sequenced in a study of T cell changes during pregnancy in multiple sclerosis. Repertoires were generated with immunoSEQ multiplex PCR, while TCRdb's copy carries only in-frame clones and drops some. In the table there are some 100,000 clones, approximately 90% of which are singletons. The input for sequencing was peripheral blood, taken after pregnancy. The receptor set was obtained from a female donor with multiple sclerosis, enrolled in a pregnancy study.

The chain links TRBV27 to TRBJ1-3; maybe TRBD1 (5 bases). Deletions cut 2 bases from V and 4 bases from J, with 6 bases between. The CDR3 is 13 amino acids. CDR1 is MNHEY, CDR2 SMNVEV, per germline (reference sequence). The CDR3 nucleotides are TGTGCCAGCAGTTTAGACAGAGGAAACACCATATATTTT. It is translated as CASSLDRGNTIYF.

This rearrangement joins TRBV9 to TRBJ1-1; D remains ambiguous. This CDR3 is 14 amino acids long. V was clipped by 0 bases and J by 1 base, with 7 bases between them. Per germline, CDR1 SGDLS and CDR2 YYNGEE. The CDR3 region has the DNA TGTGCCAGCAGCGTAGGTCCGGGGAACACTGAAGCTTTCTTT. The encoded protein is CASSVGPGNTEAFF.

There are a few counts of this clone. V gene TRBV27 combines with J gene TRBJ2-7; D may be TRBD1 (6 bases). Germline CDR1 and CDR2: MNHEY and SMNVEV (reference sequence). Trimming cost V 6 bases and J 5 bases, with 14 bases left between them. There are 13 residues in the CDR3. CDR3 protein: CASSFPGENEQYF. In nucleotides, the CDR3 is TGTGCCAGCAGCTTCCCAGGGGAAAACGAGCAGTACTTC.

The rearrangement uses TRBV7-6 and TRBJ1-1; D perhaps matches TRBD1 (6 bases). This CDR3 has 15 residues. Germline V gives CDR1 SGHVS, CDR2 FNYEAQ. V gave up 5 bases and J gave up 2 bases, with 15 bases separating them. The CDR3 coding sequence is TGTGCCAGCAGCCCAACGGACAGTATTAACACTGAAGCTTTCTTT. This sequence encodes CASSPTDSINTEAFF.

The chain links TRBV5-6 to TRBJ2-2; possible D gene TRBD1, 6 bases. Trimming left V 5 bases short and J 5 bases short, with 10 bases between. Looked up from germline, CDR1 is SGHDT and CDR2 is YYEEEE. The CDR3 contains 13 residues. CDR3 coding DNA: TGTGCCAGCAGTCCGAGGGGGACCGGGGAGCTGTTTTTT. As protein: CASSPRGTGELFF.